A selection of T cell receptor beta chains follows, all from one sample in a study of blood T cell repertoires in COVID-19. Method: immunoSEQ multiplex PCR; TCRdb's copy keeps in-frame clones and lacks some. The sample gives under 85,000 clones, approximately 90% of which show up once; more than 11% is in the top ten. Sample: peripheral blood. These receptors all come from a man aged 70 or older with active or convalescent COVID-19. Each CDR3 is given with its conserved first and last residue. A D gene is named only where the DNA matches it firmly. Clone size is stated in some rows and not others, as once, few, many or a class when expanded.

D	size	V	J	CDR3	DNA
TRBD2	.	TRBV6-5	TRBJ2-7	CASRGTSEKQYF	TGTGCCAGCAGAGGGACTAGCGAGAAACAGTACTTC
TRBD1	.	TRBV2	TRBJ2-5	CASTPTGGSGETQYF	TGTGCCAGCACACCGACAGGGGGTAGTGGGGAGACCCAGTACTTC
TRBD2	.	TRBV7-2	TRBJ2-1	CASSVTSGSYNEQFF	TGTGCCAGCAGCGTTACTAGCGGGAGCTACAATGAGCAGTTCTTC
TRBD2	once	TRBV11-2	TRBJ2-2	CASSLGTGRVYTGELFF	TGTGCCAGCAGCTTAGGGACCGGGAGGGTGTATACCGGGGAGCTGTTTTTT
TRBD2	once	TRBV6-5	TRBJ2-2	CASSPREAGELFF	TGTGCCAGCAGTCCCCGGGAGGCCGGGGAGCTGTTTTTT
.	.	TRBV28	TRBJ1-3	CASSKLASGNTIYF	TGTGCCAGCAGTAAGCTAGCCTCTGGAAACACCATATATTTT
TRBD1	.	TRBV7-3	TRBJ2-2	CASSLTASTGAGELFF	TGTGCCAGCAGCTTAACCGCCAGCACAGGGGCCGGGGAGCTGTTTTTT
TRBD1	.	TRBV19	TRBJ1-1	CASSTGQDHTEAFF	TGTGCCAGTAGTACAGGACAGGATCACACTGAAGCTTTCTTT
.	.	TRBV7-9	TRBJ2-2	CASSLFDWAGELFF	TGTGCCAGCAGCTTATTTGACTGGGCCGGGGAGCTGTTTTTT
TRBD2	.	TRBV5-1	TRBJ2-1	CASSLGGGRSHEQFF	TGCGCCAGCAGCTTGGGCGGCGGGAGGTCACATGAGCAGTTCTTC
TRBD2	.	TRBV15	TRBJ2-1	CATSRASGTHDEQFF	TGTGCCACCAGCAGAGCCAGCGGGACCCACGATGAGCAGTTCTTC
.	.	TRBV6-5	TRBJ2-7	CASSPLGLEQYF	TGTGCCAGCAGTCCCCTGGGACTCGAGCAGTACTTC
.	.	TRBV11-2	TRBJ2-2	CASSFGTTGELFF	TGTGCCAGCAGCTTCGGTACCACCGGGGAGCTGTTTTTT
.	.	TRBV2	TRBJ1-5	CASSDRQGHQPQHF	TGTGCCAGCAGTGACAGGCAGGGTCATCAGCCCCAGCATTTT
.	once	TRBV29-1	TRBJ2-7	CSVGERYEQYF	TGCAGCGTTGGGGAGCGGTACGAGCAGTACTTC
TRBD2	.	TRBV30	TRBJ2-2	CAWSPLAGRDTGELFF	TGTGCCTGGAGTCCCTTAGCGGGAAGGGACACCGGGGAGCTGTTTTTT
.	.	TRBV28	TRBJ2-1	CASSLWEENEQFF	TGTGCCAGCAGTTTATGGGAGGAGAATGAGCAGTTCTTC
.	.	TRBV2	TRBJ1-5	CAWAGIGSNQPQHF	TGTGCCTGGGCGGGGATCGGTAGCAATCAGCCCCAGCATTTT
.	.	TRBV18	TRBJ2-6	CASSPFGGPGANVLTF	TGTGCCAGCTCACCATTCGGGGGTCCCGGGGCCAACGTCCTGACTTTC
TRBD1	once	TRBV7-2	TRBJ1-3	CASSLTPGTGFSGNTIYF	TGTGCCAGCAGCCTCACTCCCGGGACAGGGTTCTCTGGAAACACCATATATTTT
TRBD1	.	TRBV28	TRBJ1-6	CASSTQGSYNSPLHF	TGTGCCAGCAGTACACAGGGGTCCTATAATTCACCCCTCCACTTT
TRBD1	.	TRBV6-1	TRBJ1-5	CASSTGTGWQPQHF	TGTGCCAGCAGTACGGGGACAGGGTGGCAGCCCCAGCATTTT
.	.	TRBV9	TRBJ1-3	CASSAQSRISGNTIYF	TGTGCCAGCAGCGCCCAGTCGCGGATCTCTGGAAACACCATATATTTT
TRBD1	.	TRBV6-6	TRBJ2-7	CASSYSHRGDEQYF	TGTGCCAGCAGTTACAGCCACAGGGGGGACGAGCAGTACTTC
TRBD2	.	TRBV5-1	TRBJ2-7	CASSLMPLAGGTYEQYF	TGCGCCAGCAGCTTGATGCCGCTGGCGGGAGGAACCTACGAGCAGTACTTC
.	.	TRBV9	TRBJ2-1	CASSVAGGTYNEQFF	TGTGCCAGCAGCGTAGCGGGCGGGACCTACAATGAGCAGTTCTTC
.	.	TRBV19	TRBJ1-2	CASSIANFNYGYTF	TGTGCCAGTAGTATAGCCAACTTTAACTATGGCTACACCTTC
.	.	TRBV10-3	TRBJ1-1	CAINRGLVNTEAFF	TGTGCCATCAACCGGGGACTGGTGAACACTGAAGCTTTCTTT
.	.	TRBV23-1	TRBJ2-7	CASSGGGGTSYEQYF	TGCGCCAGCAGTGGGGGTGGCGGGACCTCCTACGAGCAGTACTTC
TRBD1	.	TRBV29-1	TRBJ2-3	CSASEGTVSTDTQYF	TGCAGCGCATCCGAGGGGACAGTCAGCACAGATACGCAGTATTTT
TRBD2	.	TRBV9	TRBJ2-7	CASSVGGGTGEQYF	TGTGCCAGCAGCGTAGGGGGAGGGACGGGCGAGCAGTACTTC
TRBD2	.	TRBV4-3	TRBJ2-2	CASSQDPLAGVTGELFF	TGCGCCAGCAGCCAAGATCCCCTAGCGGGGGTCACCGGGGAGCTGTTTTTT
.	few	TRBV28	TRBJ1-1	CASSSGQLTQAFF	TGTGCCAGCAGTTCGGGACAACTGACTCAAGCTTTCTTT
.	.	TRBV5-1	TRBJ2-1	CASSLAAGAGYNEQFF	TGCGCCAGCAGCTTGGCCGCGGGGGCGGGGTACAATGAGCAGTTCTTC
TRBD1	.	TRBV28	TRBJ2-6	CASSFRQGAPGANVLTF	TGTGCCAGCAGTTTTCGCCAGGGGGCGCCTGGGGCCAACGTCCTGACTTTC
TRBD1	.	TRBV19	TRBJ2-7	CASSIGDRGYEQYF	TGTGCCAGTAGTATTGGGGACAGGGGCTACGAGCAGTACTTC
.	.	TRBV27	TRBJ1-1	CASYGAGGRGTEAFF	TGTGCCAGCTACGGGGCCGGGGGACGGGGCACTGAAGCTTTCTTT